This TCR beta chain was obtained from a study of T cells in Graves' hyperthyroidism and ophthalmopathy. Stable disease denoted Graves' hyperthyroidism without ophthalmopathy progression within 18 months. Patients were aged 18 to 65, had disease duration under 2 months, and had newly diagnosed hyperthyroidism. Germline CDR1 is SQVTM and CDR2 is ANQGSEA. V was shortened by 3 bases and J by 5 bases, with 13 bases between the two germline ends. The CDR3 extends over 14 amino acids. This clonotype has at least ten counts. It was RNA transcripts that yielded the amplified TCR beta CDR3 regions. A first-round RT-PCR of the TCR CDR3 used the HTBI primer set. Each CDR3 protein gets one entry after TCRdb re-called the multiplex PCR reads with MiXCR. The data contain under 700,000 distinct CDR3 sequences, 40% to 55% of them seen just once; the ten biggest clones take up 8.2%.

The TCR sequence derives from a woman between 18 and 29 years old with Graves' hyperthyroidism. This rearrangement joins TRBV29-1 to TRBJ2-2, with D perhaps matching TRBD2 (6 bases). The specimen was peripheral blood or thyroid tissue (not recorded which). The chain's CDR3 is CSVDHKGRTGELFF. CDR3 DNA sequence: TGCAGCGTTGATCACAAGGGGAGGACCGGGGAGCTGTTTTTT.